This section outlines one TCR beta chain sequence together with its context. TCRdb keeps only in-frame clones here, not all; method: immunoSEQ multiplex PCR. The sample gives approximately 200,000 clones, less than 90% of which show up once; 3.5% to 5.5% is in the top ten. This entry belongs to a study of blood T cell repertoires in COVID-19. Trimming cost V 6 bases and J 4 bases; bases outside gene matches: 7. The germline gives CDR1 SEHNR, CDR2 FQNEAQ (reference sequence). This CDR3 has 14 residues. The sample consisted of PBMCs or T cells enriched from blood (not recorded which). The genes are TRBV7-9 and TRBJ1-1, with TRBD1 matching over 8 bases. This clonotype originated in a woman in her twenties or thirties who had been exposed to COVID-19. The CDR3 region has the DNA TGTGCCAGCAGAACTGGACAGGGTTTCACTGAAGCTTTCTTT. This sequence encodes CASRTGQGFTEAFF.